This T cell receptor (beta chain) came from a study of identifying expanded T cells in peripheral blood. Notes on the study in general: Technical replicates showed about 1.2 changed clones; two weeks around 15; four weeks 19. Clone count variance between roughly two-week samples rose with total template count.

The germline V gene encodes CDR1 MGHDK and CDR2 SYGVNS. The CDR3 spans 14 residues. Trimming removed 4 bases at V and 3 bases at J, with 10 bases between. Healthy donors had no documented immune events, such as infections, while sampled. TCRdb keeps only in-frame clones here, not all; method: immunoSEQ multiplex PCR. The repertoire holds 95,000 to 150,000 clones, with roughly 84% as singletons. As concerns this clone: Its target is unknown.

This clonotype originated in a person between 18 and 75 years old in good health. J is TRBJ2-1 and V is TRBV25-1; D possibly matches TRBD1 or TRBD2 (6 bases each). Sequenced input: blood. The CDR3 protein is CASSGEGGYNEQFF. For the CDR3, the DNA is TGTGCCAGCAGTGGCGAGGGGGGCTACAATGAGCAGTTCTTC.